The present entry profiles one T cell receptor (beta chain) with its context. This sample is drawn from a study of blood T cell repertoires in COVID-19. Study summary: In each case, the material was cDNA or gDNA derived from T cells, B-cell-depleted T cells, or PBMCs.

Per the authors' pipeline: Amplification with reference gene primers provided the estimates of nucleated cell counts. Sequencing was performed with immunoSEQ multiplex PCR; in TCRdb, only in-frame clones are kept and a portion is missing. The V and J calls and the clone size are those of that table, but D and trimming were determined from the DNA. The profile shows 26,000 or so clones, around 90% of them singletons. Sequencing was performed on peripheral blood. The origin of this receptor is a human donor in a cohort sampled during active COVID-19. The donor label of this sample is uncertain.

The CDR3 protein is CASSADSSNQPQHF. DNA for the CDR3: TGTGCCAGCAGCGCCGACAGTTCCAATCAGCCCCAGCATTTT. V and J are TRBV9 and TRBJ1-5, with D perhaps TRBD1 (5 bases). The V gene lost 3 bases and the J gene lost 3 bases, with 10 bases spanning the gap. Germline values: CDR1 SGDLS, CDR2 YYNGEE. The CDR3 extends over 14 amino acids. The entire variable domain, with the rest obtained from reference TRBV9 and TRBJ1-5, is as follows: DSGVTQTPKHLITATGQRVTLRCSPRSGDLSVYWYQQSLDQGLQFLIQYYNGEERAKGNILERFSAQQFPDLHSELNLSSLELGDSALYFCASSADSSNQPQHFGDGTRLSIL.